This is a list of T cell receptor beta chains from one sample in a study of T cell repertoires in cytomegalovirus infection. These receptors' antigens are unknown. Via MiXCR, TCRdb re-called the reads, giving one row per CDR3 protein. The table records around 430,000 distinct CDR3 sequences, about two fifths of them present only once. This sample comprised cultured PBMCs, obtained from culture after CMV antigen stimulation. These receptor sequences come from a human donor in good health (CMV status not recorded). Some clones in this sample may be carry-over from other donors' samples. Each CDR3 is given with its conserved first and last residue. Fields, in order: clone size, J gene, V gene, D gene, CDR3 DNA, CDR3 protein. The D gene is left open where the match is weak. A row's size may be missing; if present it is once, few, many or a size class.

NA,TRBJ2-5,TRBV11-2,NA,TGTGCCAGCAGCCTCGAGAAGGGAGAGACCCAGTACTTC,CASSLEKGETQYF
once,TRBJ2-5,TRBV7-2,TRBD1,TGTGCCAGCAGCCAGCGGACAGGGGAAGAGACCCAGTACTTC,CASSQRTGEETQYF
NA,TRBJ1-1,TRBV28,NA,TGTGCCAGCAGCCGGATGTCAATGAACACTGAAGCTTTCTTT,CASSRMSMNTEAFF
NA,TRBJ2-3,TRBV27,NA,TGTGCCAGCAGTTTAATCGACACAGATACGCAGTATTTT,CASSLIDTDTQYF
few,TRBJ2-7,TRBV3-1,NA,TGTGCCAGCAGCCAAGGGTCCGAGCAGTACTTC,CASSQGSEQYF
NA,TRBJ2-7,TRBV7-8,TRBD1,TGTGCCAGCAGCTCCTTCCGGGACAGGGGAGACGTGTACTTC,CASSSFRDRGDVYF
NA,TRBJ2-3,TRBV20-1,TRBD2,TGCAGTGCACCAGCGGGAGGGGTGGTAGATACGCAGTATTTT,CSAPAGGVVDTQYF
NA,TRBJ2-3,TRBV11-1,NA,TGTGCCAGCAGCTCCGGACCCGACGGGGAGACAGATACGCAGTATTTT,CASSSGPDGETDTQYF
NA,TRBJ2-3,TRBV10-2,NA,TGCGCCAGCAGTGCAGCGGGCCCCAGCACAGATACGCAGTATTTT,CASSAAGPSTDTQYF
NA,TRBJ2-3,TRBV7-6,TRBD2,TGTGCCAGAAGCCCACCTAGCGGGAGTATCGCAGATACGCAGTATTTT,CARSPPSGSIADTQYF
NA,TRBJ2-1,TRBV7-2,TRBD2,TGTGCCAGCAGCCTAGTAGCGGGGGGGGGCTACTATGAGCAGTTCTTC,CASSLVAGGGYYEQFF
many,TRBJ2-7,TRBV7-2,TRBD2,TGTGCCAGCAGCCCTAGCGGGAGGGCCGGTTACGAGCAGTACTTC,CASSPSGRAGYEQYF
NA,TRBJ1-1,TRBV27,NA,TGTGCCAGCAGTTTAACGCAGGGAGCCCCCACTGAAGCTTTCTTT,CASSLTQGAPTEAFF
few,TRBJ2-1,TRBV11-2,NA,TGTGCCAGCAGCTTAGACGCGGGACCCTTTAACTATGAGCAGTTCTTC,CASSLDAGPFNYEQFF
few,TRBJ1-6,TRBV6-1,TRBD1,TGTGCCAGCAGTTCCTCCCGACAGGGGCCGACACCCCTCCACTTT,CASSSSRQGPTPLHF
few,TRBJ2-7,TRBV23-1,TRBD1,TGCGCCAGCAGTCAATGGGGGGACAGGGTAACCTACGAGCAGTACTTC,CASSQWGDRVTYEQYF
NA,TRBJ2-7,TRBV27,TRBD1,TGTGCCAGCAGTCTCTTCTCCGGGACAGGGGGGAACGAGCAGTACTTC,CASSLFSGTGGNEQYF
few,TRBJ1-5,TRBV28,NA,TGTGCCAGCAGTGGATCCCGTTTTGGCAATCAGCCCCAGCATTTT,CASSGSRFGNQPQHF
NA,TRBJ1-4,TRBV7-2,NA,TGTGCCAGCAGCTTACGGATGTGGGAAAAACTGTTTTTT,CASSLRMWEKLFF
NA,TRBJ2-1,TRBV5-1,TRBD1,TGCGCCAGCAGCATCCGACAGGGAGCCTACAATGAGCAGTTCTTC,CASSIRQGAYNEQFF
NA,TRBJ1-5,TRBV12-3/TRBV12-4,NA,TGTGCCAGCAGTTCCCCCGGGCCGCTTTATAGCAATCAGCCCCAGCATTTT,CASSSPGPLYSNQPQHF
few,TRBJ1-1,TRBV6-1,NA,TGTGCCAGCAGTGAACGACAGCTGAACACTGAAGCTTTCTTT,CASSERQLNTEAFF
few,TRBJ2-2,TRBV7-2,NA,TGTGCCAGCCTAGCTTCAGGGGGGGAGCTGTTTTTT,CASLASGGELFF
few,TRBJ2-3,TRBV6-2/TRBV6-3,NA,TGTGCCACCAAGGAGACCCGACTTAGCACAGATACGCAGTATTTT,CATKETRLSTDTQYF
once,TRBJ2-2,TRBV10-3,NA,TGTGCCATCAGTGATGGGATACCAGCCCCCGGGGAGCTGTTTTTT,CAISDGIPAPGELFF
NA,TRBJ2-2,TRBV7-6,NA,TGTGCCAGCAGCTTAAGGCCTTACACCGGGGAGCTGTTTTTT,CASSLRPYTGELFF
many,TRBJ1-1,TRBV7-2,NA,TGTGCCAGCAGCTCAACACCGAACACTGAAGCTTTCTTT,CASSSTPNTEAFF
few,TRBJ2-3,TRBV7-8,NA,TGTGCCAGCAGCTTAGGAGCTACGGGAGATACGCAGTATTTT,CASSLGATGDTQYF
NA,TRBJ1-6,TRBV6-1,NA,TGTGCCAGCAGTTCCGTAATAAATTCACCCCTCCACTTT,CASSSVINSPLHF
many,TRBJ1-6,TRBV7-2,NA,TGTGCCAGCAGCCGCACAGGGCCTGTGGGTTCACCCCTCCACTTT,CASSRTGPVGSPLHF
few,TRBJ2-7,TRBV7-2,TRBD2,TGTGCCAGCAGCCCCTTTCACTTAGCGGGAGCCGAGCAGTACTTC,CASSPFHLAGAEQYF
NA,TRBJ2-7,TRBV6-5,NA,TGTGCCAGCACTTCCATAGGGTACCCCTCCGAGCAGTACTTC,CASTSIGYPSEQYF
NA,TRBJ1-5,TRBV2,NA,TGTGCCAGCAGTGAATTCGAACAGACCAATCAGCCCCAGCATTTT,CASSEFEQTNQPQHF
NA,TRBJ1-6,TRBV6-1,NA,TGTGCCAGCAATCGGCGGGCAGGAAATTCACCCCTCCACTTT,CASNRRAGNSPLHF
NA,TRBJ1-6,TRBV7-2,NA,TGTGCCAGCAGCTTAGAGTCTCGGGTGTCCTATAATTCACCCCTCCACTTT,CASSLESRVSYNSPLHF
NA,TRBJ2-3,TRBV12-3/TRBV12-4,NA,TGTGCCAGCAGTTTAGAGCTCCTTACGCAGTATTTT,CASSLELLTQYF
few,TRBJ1-5,TRBV7-2,NA,TGTGCCAGCAGCTTAAATGGGAATAGCAATCAGCCCCAGCATTTT,CASSLNGNSNQPQHF
NA,TRBJ1-1,TRBV6-1,NA,TGTGCCAGCAGTGAAGCGGCGTTAGGGGCTGAAGCTTTCTTT,CASSEAALGAEAFF
NA,TRBJ2-7,TRBV23-1,NA,TGCGCCAGCAGGGGCCGTGACGAGCAGTACTTC,CASRGRDEQYF
NA,TRBJ1-1,TRBV4-3,TRBD1,TGCGCCAGCAGCCAAGATTCGTGGACAGGGGGTAACACTGAAGCTTTCTTT,CASSQDSWTGGNTEAFF
NA,TRBJ2-1,TRBV10-3,NA,TGTGCCATCAGTGGGGGGCCCTTTGGCGACGGTGAGCAGTTCTTC,CAISGGPFGDGEQFF
NA,TRBJ2-7,TRBV6-1,TRBD1,TGTGCCAGCAGGGAGGGGGGACAGGGAAGATACGAGCAGTACTTC,CASREGGQGRYEQYF
NA,TRBJ1-1,TRBV20-1,NA,TGCAGTGCTTCCCAACCTGAGAGGGGAACTGAAGCTTTCTTT,CSASQPERGTEAFF
few,TRBJ1-1,TRBV6-5,NA,TGTGCCAGCAGTTACTCAGGGGTGGTCGGGAGGGGGGCTTTCTTT,CASSYSGVVGRGAFF
NA,TRBJ1-1,TRBV7-2,NA,TGTGCCAGCAGCTCTAGGGAAAGCCTTGAAGCTTTCTTT,CASSSRESLEAFF
NA,TRBJ2-7,TRBV29-1,TRBD2,TGCAGCGTTGACGGGAGGAAAGGCGAGCAGTACTTC,CSVDGRKGEQYF
NA,TRBJ2-7,TRBV6-6,TRBD2,TGTGCCAGCAGCAGAGGGTCGGCGGGGGTCTACGAGCAGTACTTC,CASSRGSAGVYEQYF
NA,TRBJ2-4,TRBV6-1,NA,TGTGCCAGCAGTGAATTGGGGGCCCGGGTACTGCTAGCCAAAAACATTCAGTACTTC,CASSELGARVLLAKNIQYF
many,TRBJ1-5,TRBV12-3/TRBV12-4,TRBD1,TGTGCCAGCAGAAAGGACAGGGGAGGCAATCAGCCCCAGCATTTT,CASRKDRGGNQPQHF
few,TRBJ1-4,TRBV7-9,NA,TGTGCCAGCAGCTTAGCCAGTAGGTTTTTT,CASSLASRFF
few,TRBJ1-1,TRBV7-6,NA,TGTGCCAGCAGCTTAATGCAGGGGCTAGGTGAGGCTTTCTTT,CASSLMQGLGEAFF
NA,TRBJ2-5,TRBV6-6,NA,TGTGCCAGCAGTTATGGGGGAATAGAGACCCAGTACTTC,CASSYGGIETQYF
NA,TRBJ2-7,TRBV29-1,NA,TGCAGCGTTGTGGGGAACGAGGTGGTGCAGTACTTC,CSVVGNEVVQYF
NA,TRBJ2-2,TRBV7-2,NA,TGTGCCAGCAGCTTAAACTCCAGGGAAAACACCGGGGAGCTGTTTTTT,CASSLNSRENTGELFF
few,TRBJ2-1,TRBV6-1,NA,TGTGCCGCCCGACAGATTGGGCTCTATGAGCAGTTCTTC,CAARQIGLYEQFF